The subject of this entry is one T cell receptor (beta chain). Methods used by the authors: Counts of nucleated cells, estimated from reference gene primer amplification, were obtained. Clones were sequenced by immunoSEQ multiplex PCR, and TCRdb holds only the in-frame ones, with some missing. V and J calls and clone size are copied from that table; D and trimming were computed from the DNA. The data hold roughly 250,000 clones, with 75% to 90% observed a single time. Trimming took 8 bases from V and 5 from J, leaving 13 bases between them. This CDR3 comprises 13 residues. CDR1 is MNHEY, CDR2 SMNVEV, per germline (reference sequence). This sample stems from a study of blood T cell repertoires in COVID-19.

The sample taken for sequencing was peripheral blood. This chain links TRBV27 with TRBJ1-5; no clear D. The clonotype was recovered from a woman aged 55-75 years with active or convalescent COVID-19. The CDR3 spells CASSLGWDQPQHF. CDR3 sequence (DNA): TGTGCCAGCTCGCTCGGGTGGGATCAGCCCCAGCATTTT.